These 28 T cell receptor beta chains were sequenced from one sample in a study of blood T cell repertoires in COVID-19. Generated by immunoSEQ multiplex PCR, the TCRdb table keeps only in-frame clones and is missing some. The table shows roughly 25,000 clones, with around 86% occurring only once. The sample taken for sequencing was peripheral blood. Every receptor here comes from a man aged 65-85 years with acute or convalescent COVID-19.

The V and J genes are TRBV27 and TRBJ2-2; TRBD1 aligns across 7 bases. CDR3 length: 15 amino acids. V shed 6 bases, J shed 7 bases, and the junction held 11 bases outside the gene matches. Germline-derived CDR1 and CDR2 are MNHEY and SMNVEV (reference sequence). DNA for the CDR3: TGTGCCAGCAGCCCTCTACAGGGGCCCTTCGGGGAGCTGTTTTTT. Protein: CASSPLQGPFGELFF.

The chain carries TRBV7-9 and TRBJ2-3, with 8 bases aligning to TRBD2. In germline, CDR1 is SEHNR, CDR2 FQNEAQ (reference sequence). After removal of 5 bases from V and 5 bases from J, the junction contained 6 bases not matched to a gene. The CDR3 is 14 amino acids. The CDR3 sequence is CASSLSGNVDTQYF. The DNA of the CDR3 is TGTGCCAGCAGCCTTAGCGGGAATGTAGATACGCAGTATTTT.

V usage is TRBV18 and J usage is TRBJ2-5; TRBD1 might be the D (6 bases). The CDR3 is made up of 14 amino acids. The germline CDR1 and CDR2 sequences are KGHSH and LQKENI. V shed 0 bases and J shed 1 base, with 6 bases lying between them. CDR3 in DNA: TGTGCCAGCTCACCACCACAGGGCCAAGAGACCCAGTACTTC. Translated: CASSPPQGQETQYF.

The V gene is TRBV11-2, the J gene TRBJ1-1, with D unresolved. Germline V gene sequence: CDR1 SGHAT, CDR2 FQNNGV. The V end was cut by 1 base, the J end by 5 bases, with 14 bases between. The length of the CDR3 is 15 residues. CDR3 sequence reads: CASSLVEGGITEAFF. CDR3 in DNA: TGTGCCAGCAGCTTAGTAGAGGGTGGTATAACTGAAGCTTTCTTT.

The chain combines TRBV3-1 (or the pseudogene TRBV3-2) with TRBJ2-7; D possibly corresponds to TRBD2 (5 bases). With 1 base removed from V and 3 bases from J, the gap between germline ends came to 10 bases. The length of the CDR3 is 14 residues. Germline CDR1 is LGHDT and CDR2 is YNNKEL (reference sequence). In DNA, the CDR3 is TGTGCCAGCAGCCAAGGTTCGGGGTTCTACGAGCAGTACTTC. Residues: CASSQGSGFYEQYF.

The chain employs TRBV6-1 and TRBJ1-2; 9 bases align to TRBD1. The V gene end was trimmed by 1 base and the J gene end by 6 bases; junction bases not matched to a gene: 6. Germline assignment: CDR1 MNHNS and CDR2 SASEGT. The CDR3 runs to 15 residues. CDR3 DNA sequence: TGTGCCAGCAGTGAAGGCATTAGACAGGGGGATGGCTACACCTTC. Encoded protein: CASSEGIRQGDGYTF.

This clone was found once. The CDR3 loop is CASGVRGGVSYNEQFF. Written as DNA, the CDR3 is TGTGCCAGCGGGGTACGAGGAGGGGTCTCCTACAATGAGCAGTTCTTC. The chain combines TRBV7-6 with TRBJ2-1; weak D call: TRBD2 (6 bases). Germline V gene lookup returns CDR1 SGHVS and CDR2 FNYEAQ. V gave up 8 bases and J gave up 0 bases, with 17 bases separating them. This CDR3 region has 16 residues.

The V and J genes are TRBV6-2 or TRBV6-3 and TRBJ2-7, with D unclear. The CDR3 is 13 amino acids. CDR1 is MNHEY and CDR2 is SVGEGT in the germline V gene. V was trimmed by 0 bases and J by 4 bases, leaving 7 bases between them. CDR3 nucleotides: TGTGCCAGCAGTTACTCCGGGTATTACGAGCAGTACTTC. Its translation: CASSYSGYYEQYF.

V gene TRBV6-5 combines with J gene TRBJ1-2; 11 nucleotides agree with TRBD1. Germline V lookup: CDR1 MNHEY, CDR2 SVGAGI. This CDR3 contains 15 residues. V lost 7 bases to trimming and J lost 8 bases; unmatched junction nucleotides: 12. CDR3 sequence reads: CASTLAGQGARGYTF. In DNA form, the CDR3 reads TGTGCCAGCACCCTAGCCGGACAGGGGGCGCGAGGCTACACCTTC.

The CDR3 here is CASSLSHRGNQPQHF. CDR3 in DNA: TGTGCCAGCAGCTTATCCCACAGGGGTAATCAGCCCCAGCATTTT. The rearrangement links TRBV7-9 to TRBJ1-5; 7 nucleotides align to TRBD1. V lost 2 bases and J lost 4; bases outside the gene matches: 5. The length of the CDR3 is 15 residues. Germline V CDR1 and CDR2: SEHNR, FQNEAQ (reference sequence).

This chain connects TRBV10-3 to TRBJ2-3; the match to TRBD2 covers 16 bases. The CDR3 has 23 residues. Trimming at V came to 4 bases and at J to 4 bases, leaving 23 bases not matched to a gene. The germline CDR1 and CDR2 sequences are ENHRY and SYGVKD. The CDR3 sequence: CAISATPGTSGGAKAPPSDTQYF. The DNA of the CDR3 is TGTGCCATCAGTGCCACCCCCGGGACTAGCGGGGGGGCCAAAGCTCCCCCCTCAGATACGCAGTATTTT.

This clone was recorded a few times. The V call is TRBV6-6, the J call TRBJ2-7; maybe TRBD1 (6 bases). This CDR3 contains 15 residues. Trimming cost V 4 bases and J 2 bases, with 15 bases left between them. Germline V gene lookup returns CDR1 MNHNY and CDR2 SVGAGI (reference sequence). CDR3 in DNA: TGTGCCAGCAGTTTCACGCCGACAGGACCCTACGAGCAGTACTTC. It codes for CASSFTPTGPYEQYF.

There are a few counts of this clone. The chain recombines TRBV30 with TRBJ1-2, with TRBD1 identical over 9 bases. This CDR3 is built from 14 residues. The V and J ends lost 2 bases and 8 bases, in that order; junction bases with no gene match: 9. Germline-derived CDR1 and CDR2 are GTSNPN and SVGIG (reference sequence). The CDR3 DNA reads as TGTGCCTGGAGTAGGGGGGTACAGGGGGCAGGCTACACCTTC. Residues: CAWSRGVQGAGYTF. Filled out from reference TRBV30 and TRBJ1-2, the complete variable domain reads SQTIHQWPATLVQPVGSPLSLECTVEGTSNPNLYWYRQAAGRGLQLLFYSVGIGQISSEVPQNLSASRPQDRQFILSSKKLLLSDSGFYLCAWSRGVQGAGYTFGSGTRLTVV.

Worth noting for this clone: Germline and junction disagree at one end, which may indicate a read error. The chain is built from TRBV19 and TRBJ2-2, with 9 bases matching TRBD2. Germline CDR1 is LNHDA and CDR2 is SQIVND (reference sequence). The CDR3 has 15 amino acids. The CDR3 region has the DNA TGTGCCAGTACTATAGGGGGACTAGCCCCCGGGGAGCTGTTTTTT. It translates to CASTIGGLAPGELFF. Based on the CDR3 plus reference TRBV19 and TRBJ2-2, the full variable domain is DGGITQSPKYLFRKEGQNVTLSCEQNLNHDAMYWYRQDPGQGLRLIYYSQIVNDFQKGDIAEGYSVSREKKESFPLTVTSAQKNPTAFYLCASTIGGLAPGELFFGEGSRLTVL.

This clone was counted a few times. This chain joins TRBV19 and TRBJ1-4; TRBD1 agrees at 9 bases. Germline V gene lookup returns CDR1 LNHDA and CDR2 SQIVND (reference sequence). Unmatched junction bases numbered 7, after V lost 5 bases and J lost 0 bases. The CDR3 extends over 17 amino acids. The CDR3 region is CASSSDRGGATNEKLFF. CDR3 DNA: TGTGCCAGTAGTTCGGACAGGGGAGGGGCAACTAATGAAAAACTGTTTTTT. The whole variable domain, remainder taken from reference TRBV19 and TRBJ1-4, is DGGITQSPKYLFRKEGQNVTLSCEQNLNHDAMYWYRQDPGQGLRLIYYSQIVNDFQKGDIAEGYSVSREKKESFPLTVTSAQKNPTAFYLCASSSDRGGATNEKLFFGSGTQLSVL.

V usage is TRBV29-1 and J usage is TRBJ1-1; 9 positions agree with TRBD1. The length of the CDR3 is 13 residues. Unmatched junction bases numbered 4, after V lost 7 bases and J lost 1 base. From germline, CDR1 is SQVTM and CDR2 ANQGSEA. In nucleotides, the CDR3 is TGCAGCGGTACGGGACAGGGGAACACTGAAGCTTTCTTT. It encodes CSGTGQGNTEAFF.

This clone has just a few counts. This chain uses TRBV2 with TRBJ2-7, with 12 bases that match TRBD1. V trimming: 1 base; J trimming: 5 bases; junction bases outside the gene matches: 3. The germline V gene has CDR1 SNHLY and CDR2 FYNNEI. The CDR3 length is 15 residues. In nucleotides, the CDR3 is TGTGCCAGCAGTGAAGGCGGGACAGGGGGCCACGAGCAGTACTTC. Amino acids: CASSEGGTGGHEQYF.

V and J are TRBV6-5 and TRBJ1-2; unclear D gene. CDR1 MNHEY and CDR2 SVGAGI come from the germline V gene. V was shortened by 1 base and J by 4 bases, with 13 bases between the two germline ends. The CDR3 extends over 15 amino acids. CDR3 sequence reads: CASSYYPSAFYGYTF. Written as DNA, the CDR3 is TGTGCCAGCAGTTACTACCCTTCAGCGTTCTATGGCTACACCTTC.

The rearrangement uses TRBV11-2 and TRBJ1-1, with 8 bases matching TRBD1. The CDR3 length is 18 residues. The V gene end was trimmed by 6 bases and the J gene end by 0 bases; junction bases not matched to a gene: 15. The germline CDR1 and CDR2 sequences are SGHAT and FQNNGV. The CDR3 protein is CASRLTGTGLVMNTEAFF. The CDR3, as DNA: TGTGCCAGCAGGCTTACCGGGACAGGCCTCGTTATGAACACTGAAGCTTTCTTT.

The V and J genes are TRBV11-2 and TRBJ2-7; TRBD2 agrees at 7 bases. The CDR3 covers 13 residues. V shed 1 base and J 3 bases; nucleotides not matched to a gene: 0. Germline V lookup: CDR1 SGHAT, CDR2 FQNNGV. The CDR3 DNA sequence: TGTGCCAGCAGCTTAGCTAGCGGCTACGAGCAGTACTTC. This translates into CASSLASGYEQYF.

This clone has a single count. The chain couples TRBV2 to TRBJ2-2, with 12 positions matching TRBD2. V lost 10 bases to trimming and J lost 6 bases; unmatched junction nucleotides: 6. This CDR3 has 14 residues. Germline assignment: CDR1 SNHLY and CDR2 FYNNEI. DNA for the CDR3: TGTGCCACTGCTAGCGGGAGGGCCCCCGGGGAGCTGTTTTTT. Protein product: CATASGRAPGELFF.

V is TRBV7-9 and J is TRBJ2-2; 9 bases are a match to TRBD1. This CDR3 spans 15 amino acids. V lost 4 bases to trimming and J lost 7 bases; unmatched junction nucleotides: 7. Germline V gene sequence: CDR1 SEHNR, CDR2 FQNEAQ (reference sequence). CDR3 in DNA: TGTGCCAGCAGCTCCTTACAGGGGGCTAACGGGGAGCTGTTTTTT. Translating gives CASSSLQGANGELFF.

This clone was detected only once. CDR3 in amino acids: CASSLAGSPEAFF. The CDR3 DNA sequence: TGTGCCAGCAGCTTAGCAGGGAGTCCTGAAGCTTTCTTT. This sequence joins TRBV7-9 and TRBJ1-1; no firm D call. The CDR3 runs to 13 residues. Trimming left V 0 bases short and J 6 bases short, with 8 bases between. From germline, CDR1 is SEHNR and CDR2 FQNEAQ (reference sequence).

V and J are TRBV6-5 and TRBJ1-2; TRBD1 agrees at 8 bases. Per the germline V gene, CDR1 is MNHEY and CDR2 is SVGAGI. Trimming at V came to 10 bases and at J to 0 bases, leaving 10 bases not matched to a gene. This CDR3 has 15 amino acids. The CDR3 protein is CAIWDRSRTNYGYTF. In DNA, the CDR3 is TGTGCCATCTGGGACAGGTCTAGAACTAACTATGGCTACACCTTC.

The CDR3 sequence: CASSLTGQGAFEQFF. CDR3 coding DNA: TGCGCCAGCAGCTTAACGGGACAGGGGGCGTTTGAGCAGTTCTTC. The chain is built from TRBV5-1 and TRBJ2-1; 12 bases line up with TRBD1. Germline CDR1 is SGHRS and CDR2 is YFSETQ. The V and J ends lost 2 bases and 9 bases, in that order; junction bases with no gene match: 6. This CDR3 comprises 15 residues. The full variable domain, with the rest looked up from reference TRBV5-1 and TRBJ2-1, is KAGVTQTPRYLIKTRGQQVTLSCSPISGHRSVSWYQQTPGQGLQFLFEYFSETQRNKGNFPGRFSGRQFSNSRSEMNVSTLELGDSALYLCASSLTGQGAFEQFFGPGTRLTVL.

This chain uses TRBV14 with TRBJ1-6, with 7 bases fitting TRBD1. In germline, CDR1 is SGHDN, CDR2 FVKESK. The CDR3 runs to 16 residues. The junction had 6 bases not matched to a gene; V was cut back by 0 bases and J by 7 bases. CDR3 coding DNA: TGTGCCAGCAGCCAAGAAGGAAAGGGGGCGAATTCACCCCTCCACTTT. It specifies CASSQEGKGANSPLHF.

J is TRBJ1-2 and V is TRBV5-4; a weak D match, TRBD1 (6 bases). Trimming took off 0 bases at V and 4 bases at J, with 10 bases between the two ends. From germline, CDR1 is SGHNT and CDR2 YYREEE (reference sequence). The CDR3 contains 14 residues. The CDR3 loop is CASSLGGRVYGYTF. In DNA form, the CDR3 reads TGTGCCAGCAGCTTGGGGGGGCGAGTCTATGGCTACACCTTC.

The CDR3 sequence: CASSRVRTGTETQYF. The CDR3 nucleotides are TGCGCCAGCAGTCGAGTCCGGACAGGGACAGAGACCCAGTACTTC. The J gene is TRBJ2-5, the V gene TRBV5-1; TRBD1 aligns across 8 bases. Germline V gene lookup returns CDR1 SGHRS and CDR2 YFSETQ. J lost 4 bases, V lost 5 bases, and 10 bases had no gene match. This CDR3 has 15 amino acids.